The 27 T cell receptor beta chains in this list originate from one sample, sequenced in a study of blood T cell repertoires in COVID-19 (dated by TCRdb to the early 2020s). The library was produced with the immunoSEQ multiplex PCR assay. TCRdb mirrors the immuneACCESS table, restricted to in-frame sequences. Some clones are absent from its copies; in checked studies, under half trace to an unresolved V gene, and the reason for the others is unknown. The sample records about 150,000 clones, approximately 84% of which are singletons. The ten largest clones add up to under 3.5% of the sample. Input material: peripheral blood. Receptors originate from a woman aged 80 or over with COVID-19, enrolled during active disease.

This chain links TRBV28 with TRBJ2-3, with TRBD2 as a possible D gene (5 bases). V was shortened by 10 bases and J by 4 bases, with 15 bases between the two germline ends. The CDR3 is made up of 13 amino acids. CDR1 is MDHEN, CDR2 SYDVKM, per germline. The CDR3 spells CAISTTLADTQYF. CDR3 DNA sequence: TGTGCCATCTCAACTACACTAGCAGATACGCAGTATTTT.

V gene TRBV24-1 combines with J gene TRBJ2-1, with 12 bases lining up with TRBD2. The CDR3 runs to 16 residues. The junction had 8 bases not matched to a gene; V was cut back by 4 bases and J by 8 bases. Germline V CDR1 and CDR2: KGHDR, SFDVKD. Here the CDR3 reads CATSDPSGRAMYEQFF. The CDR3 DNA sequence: TGTGCCACCAGTGACCCTAGCGGGAGGGCCATGTATGAGCAGTTCTTC.

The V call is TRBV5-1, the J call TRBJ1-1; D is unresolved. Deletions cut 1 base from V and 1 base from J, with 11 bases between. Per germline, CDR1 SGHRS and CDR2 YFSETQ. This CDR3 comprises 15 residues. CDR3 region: CASSLTQAKNTEAFF. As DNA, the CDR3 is TGCGCCAGCAGCTTGACGCAGGCAAAGAACACTGAAGCTTTCTTT.

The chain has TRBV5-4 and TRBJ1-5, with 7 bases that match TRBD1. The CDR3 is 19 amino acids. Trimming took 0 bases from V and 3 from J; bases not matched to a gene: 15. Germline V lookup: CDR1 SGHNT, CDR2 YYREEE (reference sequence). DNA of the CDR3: TGTGCCAGCAGCTTGGCTCCCCGACTGACAGGGACCCCCAATCAGCCCCAGCATTTT. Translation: CASSLAPRLTGTPNQPQHF.

The CDR3 here is CASSLDFQESYEQYF. As DNA, the CDR3 is TGCGCCAGCAGCTTGGATTTCCAGGAATCCTACGAGCAGTACTTC. The gene calls are TRBV5-1 and TRBJ2-7, with unresolved D. The CDR3 runs to 15 residues. V was trimmed by 0 bases and J by 1 base, leaving 11 bases between them. Germline loops: CDR1 SGHRS, CDR2 YFSETQ.

The chain's CDR3 is CASSRLAGAQYNEQFF. CDR3 nucleotides: TGTGCCAGTAGTCGCCTAGCGGGGGCGCAATACAATGAGCAGTTCTTC. The chain couples TRBV19 to TRBJ2-1, with TRBD2 identical over 10 bases. Losses at the gene ends were 5 bases for V and 4 bases for J; bases not matched to a gene: 8. CDR3 length equals 16 residues. CDR1 and CDR2 from the germline V gene are LNHDA and SQIVND (reference sequence).

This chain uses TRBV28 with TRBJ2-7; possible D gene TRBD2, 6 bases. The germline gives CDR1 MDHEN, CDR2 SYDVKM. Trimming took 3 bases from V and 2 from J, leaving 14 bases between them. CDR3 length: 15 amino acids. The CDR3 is CASSFFNRGAYEQYF. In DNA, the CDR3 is TGTGCCAGCAGTTTTTTTAATCGCGGGGCCTACGAGCAGTACTTC.

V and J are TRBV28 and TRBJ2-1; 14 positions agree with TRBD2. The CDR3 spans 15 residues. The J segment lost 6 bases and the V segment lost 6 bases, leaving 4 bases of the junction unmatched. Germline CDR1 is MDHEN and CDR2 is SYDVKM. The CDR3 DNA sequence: TGTGCCAGCAGCTCGGGACTAGCGGGAGTCAATGAGCAGTTCTTC. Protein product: CASSSGLAGVNEQFF.

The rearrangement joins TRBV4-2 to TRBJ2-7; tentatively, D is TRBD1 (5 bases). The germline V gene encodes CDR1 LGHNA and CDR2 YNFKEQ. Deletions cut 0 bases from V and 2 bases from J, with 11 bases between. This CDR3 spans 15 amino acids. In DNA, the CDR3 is TGTGCCAGCAGCCAAGAGTTGGGGCTCCCCTACGAGCAGTACTTC. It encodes CASSQELGLPYEQYF.

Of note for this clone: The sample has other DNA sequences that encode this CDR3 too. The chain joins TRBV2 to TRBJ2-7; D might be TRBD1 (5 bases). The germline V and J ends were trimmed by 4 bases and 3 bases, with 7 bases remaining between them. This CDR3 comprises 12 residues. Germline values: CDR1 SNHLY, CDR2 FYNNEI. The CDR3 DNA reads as TGTGCCAGCAGTGTTCAGGGCTACGAGCAGTACTTC. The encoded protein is CASSVQGYEQYF.

This CDR3 is CASSQDWDRGSSYEQYF. The CDR3 region has the DNA TGCGCCAGCAGCCAAGATTGGGACAGGGGGAGCTCCTACGAGCAGTACTTC. The chain joins TRBV4-3 to TRBJ2-7; 11 nucleotides line up with TRBD1. J lost 0 bases, V lost 0 bases, and 4 bases had no gene match. This CDR3 comprises 17 residues. Germline assignment: CDR1 LGHNA and CDR2 YSLEER.

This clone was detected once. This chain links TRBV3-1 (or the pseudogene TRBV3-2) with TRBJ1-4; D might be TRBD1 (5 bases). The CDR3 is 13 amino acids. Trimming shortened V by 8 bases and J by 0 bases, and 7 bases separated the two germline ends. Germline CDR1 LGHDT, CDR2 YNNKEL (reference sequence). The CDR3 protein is CASGGATNEKLFF. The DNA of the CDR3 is TGTGCCAGCGGAGGGGCAACTAATGAAAAACTGTTTTTT.

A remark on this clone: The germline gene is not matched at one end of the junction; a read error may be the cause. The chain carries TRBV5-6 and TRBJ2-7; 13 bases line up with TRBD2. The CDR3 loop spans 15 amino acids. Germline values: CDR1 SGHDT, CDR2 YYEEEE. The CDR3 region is CASSLGLAGLYEQYF. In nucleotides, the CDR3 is TGTGCCAGCAGTTTGGGACTAGCGGGATTATACGAGCAGTACTTC.

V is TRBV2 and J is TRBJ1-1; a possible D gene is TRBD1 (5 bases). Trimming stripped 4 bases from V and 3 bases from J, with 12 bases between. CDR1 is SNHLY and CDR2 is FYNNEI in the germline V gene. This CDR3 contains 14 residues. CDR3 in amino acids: CASSVEGLDTEAFF. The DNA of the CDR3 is TGTGCCAGCAGTGTGGAGGGGCTGGACACTGAAGCTTTCTTT.

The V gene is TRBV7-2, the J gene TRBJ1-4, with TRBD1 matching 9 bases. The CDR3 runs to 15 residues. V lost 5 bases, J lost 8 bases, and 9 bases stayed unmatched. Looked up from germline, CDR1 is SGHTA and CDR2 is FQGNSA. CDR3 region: CASSPWGQGREKLFF. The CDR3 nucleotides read TGTGCCAGCAGCCCGTGGGGACAGGGCCGAGAAAAACTGTTTTTT.

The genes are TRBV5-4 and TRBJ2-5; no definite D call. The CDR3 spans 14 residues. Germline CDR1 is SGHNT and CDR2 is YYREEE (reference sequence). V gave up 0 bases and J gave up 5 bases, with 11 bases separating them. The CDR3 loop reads CASSLDPAGETQYF. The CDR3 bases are TGTGCCAGCAGCTTGGATCCAGCCGGGGAGACCCAGTACTTC.

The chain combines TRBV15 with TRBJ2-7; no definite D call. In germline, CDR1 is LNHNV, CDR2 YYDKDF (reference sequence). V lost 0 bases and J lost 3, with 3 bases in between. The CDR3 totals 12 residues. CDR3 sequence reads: CATSRDNYEQYF. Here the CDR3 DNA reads TGTGCCACCAGCAGAGACAACTACGAGCAGTACTTC.

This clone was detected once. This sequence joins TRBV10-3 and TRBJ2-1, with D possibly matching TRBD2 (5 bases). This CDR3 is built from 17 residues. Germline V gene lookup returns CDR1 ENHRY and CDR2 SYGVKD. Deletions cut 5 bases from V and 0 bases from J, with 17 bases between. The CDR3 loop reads CAISSSGSGSSYNEQFF. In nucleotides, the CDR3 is TGTGCCATCAGTTCATCGGGGTCGGGGAGCTCCTACAATGAGCAGTTCTTC.

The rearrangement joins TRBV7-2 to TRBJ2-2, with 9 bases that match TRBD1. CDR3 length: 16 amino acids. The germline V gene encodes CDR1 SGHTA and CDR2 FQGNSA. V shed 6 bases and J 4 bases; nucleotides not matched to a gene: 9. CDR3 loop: CASRAPGQGVTGELFF. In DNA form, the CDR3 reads TGTGCCAGCAGGGCCCCGGGACAGGGTGTCACCGGGGAGCTGTTTTTT.

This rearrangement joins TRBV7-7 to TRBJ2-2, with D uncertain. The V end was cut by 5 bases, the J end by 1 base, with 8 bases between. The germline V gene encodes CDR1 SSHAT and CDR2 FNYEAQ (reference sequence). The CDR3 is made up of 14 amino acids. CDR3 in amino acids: CASSAQVNTGELFF. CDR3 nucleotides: TGTGCCAGCAGCGCTCAGGTGAACACCGGGGAGCTGTTTTTT.

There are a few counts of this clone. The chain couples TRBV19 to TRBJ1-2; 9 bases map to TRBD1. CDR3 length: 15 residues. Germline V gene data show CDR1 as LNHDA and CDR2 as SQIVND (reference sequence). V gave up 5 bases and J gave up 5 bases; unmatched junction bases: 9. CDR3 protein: CASSPRTGDRYGYTF. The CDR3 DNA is TGTGCCAGTAGTCCTCGGACAGGGGATCGGTATGGCTACACCTTC.

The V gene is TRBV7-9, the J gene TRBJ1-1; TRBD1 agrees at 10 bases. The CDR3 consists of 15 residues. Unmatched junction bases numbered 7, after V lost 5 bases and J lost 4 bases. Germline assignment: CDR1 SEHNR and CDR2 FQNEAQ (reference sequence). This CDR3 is CASSPRQGARTEAFF. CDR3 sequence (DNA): TGTGCCAGCAGCCCCAGACAGGGGGCGCGCACTGAAGCTTTCTTT.

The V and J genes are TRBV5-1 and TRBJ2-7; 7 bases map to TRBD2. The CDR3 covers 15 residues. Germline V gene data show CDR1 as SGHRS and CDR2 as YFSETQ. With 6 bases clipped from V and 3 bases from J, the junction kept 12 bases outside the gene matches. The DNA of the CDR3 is TGCGCCAGCAACCTCCTCGGGGGGAAAGGCTACGAGCAGTACTTC. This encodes CASNLLGGKGYEQYF. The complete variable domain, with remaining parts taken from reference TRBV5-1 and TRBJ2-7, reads KAGVTQTPRYLIKTRGQQVTLSCSPISGHRSVSWYQQTPGQGLQFLFEYFSETQRNKGNFPGRFSGRQFSNSRSEMNVSTLELGDSALYLCASNLLGGKGYEQYFGPGTRLTVT.

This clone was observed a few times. The CDR3 DNA reads TGTGCCTGGAGTGTAGTCCTTAGTACCGCGGGACAGGGATCGGATTCACCCCTCCACTTT. Protein product: CAWSVVLSTAGQGSDSPLHF. This sequence joins TRBV30 and TRBJ1-6, with 9 nucleotides matching TRBD1. Germline V gives CDR1 GTSNPN, CDR2 SVGIG (reference sequence). This CDR3 has 20 amino acids. With 0 bases clipped from V and 8 bases from J, the junction kept 20 bases outside the gene matches.

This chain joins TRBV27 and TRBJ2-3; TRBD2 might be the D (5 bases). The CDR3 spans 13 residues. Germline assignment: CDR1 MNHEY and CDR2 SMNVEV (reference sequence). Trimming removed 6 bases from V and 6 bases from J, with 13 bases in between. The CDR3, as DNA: TGTGCCAGCAGGTGGTCAGGCGGGGATACGCAGTATTTT. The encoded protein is CASRWSGGDTQYF.

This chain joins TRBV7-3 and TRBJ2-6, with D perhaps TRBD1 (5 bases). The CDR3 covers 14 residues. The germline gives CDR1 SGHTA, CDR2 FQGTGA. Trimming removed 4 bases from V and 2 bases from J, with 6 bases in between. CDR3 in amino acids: CASSSRAGANVLTF. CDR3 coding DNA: TGTGCCAGCAGCTCCAGGGCTGGGGCCAACGTCCTGACTTTC.

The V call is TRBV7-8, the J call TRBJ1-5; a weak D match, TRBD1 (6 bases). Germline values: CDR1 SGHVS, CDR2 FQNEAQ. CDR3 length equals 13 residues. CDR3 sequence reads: CAIGGGSNQPQHF. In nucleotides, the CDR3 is TGTGCGATAGGGGGTGGGAGCAATCAGCCCCAGCATTTT.